This TCR beta chain comes out of a study of cytomegalovirus exposure and HLA in healthy donors. Study-level findings and limits: Relative to the approximately 670-donor mean, N-insertions were reportedly fewer in an Asian-associated ancestry cluster in a later analysis. Associated with cytomegalovirus, according to the listing, were 150 to 200 TCR beta chains.

Germline CDR1 is SGHAT and CDR2 is FQNNGV. The CDR3 is 15 residues long. V shed 4 bases and J shed 5 bases, with 17 bases lying between them. Notes on this clone: What it recognizes is unknown.

PCR involved 60 Vbeta and 13 Jbeta primers. Sequencing was performed with immunoSEQ multiplex PCR; in TCRdb, only in-frame clones are kept and a portion is missing. Of more than 100,000 clones listed, around 84% were seen once; the top ten hold approximately 3.5%. The sequenced sample was PBMCs. The V gene is TRBV11-2, the J gene TRBJ2-5, with D possibly being TRBD2 (5 bases). The clonotype was recovered from a woman aged 25 to 39 in good health and CMV-seropositive. CDR3 region: CASSSMASRGETQYF. CDR3 in DNA: TGTGCCAGCAGCTCCATGGCCAGCAGAGGGGAGACCCAGTACTTC.